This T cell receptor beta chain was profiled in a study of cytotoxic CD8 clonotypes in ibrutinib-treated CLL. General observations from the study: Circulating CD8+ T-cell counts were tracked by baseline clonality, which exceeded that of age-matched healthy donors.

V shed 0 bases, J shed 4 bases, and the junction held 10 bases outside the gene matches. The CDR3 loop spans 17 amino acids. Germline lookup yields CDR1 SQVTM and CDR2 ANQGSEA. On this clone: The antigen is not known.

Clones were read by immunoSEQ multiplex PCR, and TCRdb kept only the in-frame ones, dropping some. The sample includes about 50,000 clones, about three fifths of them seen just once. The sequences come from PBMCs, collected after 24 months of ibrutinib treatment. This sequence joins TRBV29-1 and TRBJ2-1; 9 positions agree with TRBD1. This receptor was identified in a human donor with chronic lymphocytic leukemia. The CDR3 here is CSVEDPGTGITYNEQFF. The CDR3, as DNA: TGCAGCGTTGAAGATCCTGGGACAGGGATAACTTACAATGAGCAGTTCTTC.